These 25 T cell receptor beta chains were all obtained from the same sample, sequenced in a study of T cells expressing NK-cell markers. Reanalyzing the 5' RACE reads, TCRdb keeps one entry per CDR3 protein, without DNA. This sample's table has some 600,000 distinct CDR3 sequences. The sequencing sample was made of blood T cells: a sorted CD56 or NKG2C T cell subset, CD4+ or CD8+ T cells, or bulk PBMC T cells (not recorded which). These receptors came from a man aged 18-30 years in good health.

V usage is TRBV25-1 and J usage is TRBJ2-1; the TCRdb call, TRBD2, lacks DNA for checking. This CDR3 contains 15 residues. Germline V CDR1 and CDR2: MGHDK, SYGVNS. CDR3: CASSGGLGAPDEQFF.

The rearrangement joins TRBV5-1 to TRBJ2-3; TCRdb's assignment of TRBD2 cannot be checked, as there is no DNA. The CDR3 runs to 13 residues. In germline, CDR1 is SGHRS, CDR2 YFSETQ. CDR3 in amino acids: CASSLRTSDTQYF.

The V and J genes are TRBV12-3 or TRBV12-4 and TRBJ2-5; TCRdb lists TRBD1, though no DNA is available to test this call. CDR3 length: 15 amino acids. The CDR3 sequence is CASRIGTGVQETQYF.

This chain uses TRBV12-3 or TRBV12-4 with TRBJ2-3; as DNA is missing, the TRBD1 call by TCRdb cannot be tested. The CDR3 has 15 amino acids. The CDR3 loop is CASSFLTGAGDTQYF.

V and J are TRBV7-9 and TRBJ2-1. The CDR3 contains 11 residues. Germline CDR1 and CDR2: SEHNR and FQNEAQ (reference sequence). This CDR3 reads CASRLSGQQFF.

This chain joins TRBV5-6 and TRBJ2-3; TCRdb designates TRBD1, a call that cannot be tested without DNA. This CDR3 has 16 amino acids. Germline V gene sequence: CDR1 SGHDT, CDR2 YYEEEE. The CDR3 loop reads CASSRDLIIGVDTQYF. Full variable domain (remainder filled in from reference TRBV5-6 and TRBJ2-3): DAGVTQSPTHLIKTRGQQVTLRCSPKSGHDTVSWYQQALGQGPQFIFQYYEEEERQRGNFPDRFSGHQFPNYSSELNVNALLLGDSALYLCASSRDLIIGVDTQYFGPGTRLTVL.

The J gene is TRBJ2-7, the V gene TRBV5-1; with no DNA, the TCRdb D assignment of TRBD2 cannot be verified. Germline-derived CDR1 and CDR2 are SGHRS and YFSETQ. The CDR3 is 20 residues long. This CDR3 is CASSLASLLAGEFGDYEQYF.

The chain recombines TRBV20-1 with TRBJ2-3; TCRdb's D gene call, TRBD2, goes unchecked for lack of DNA. The V gene's germline CDR1 is DFQATT and CDR2 SNEGSKA (reference sequence). This CDR3 comprises 15 residues. The CDR3: CSARLASGVTDTQYF.

This chain uses TRBV5-1 with TRBJ2-2; TCRdb outputs TRBD2, but without DNA this stays unchecked. Germline values: CDR1 SGHRS, CDR2 YFSETQ. The CDR3 loop spans 16 amino acids. The CDR3 loop is CASSASSGGNTGELFF.

V and J are TRBV20-1 and TRBJ2-7; TCRdb calls TRBD1, which cannot be checked without DNA. This CDR3 comprises 13 residues. CDR1 is DFQATT, CDR2 SNEGSKA, per germline (reference sequence). The CDR3: CSATRGQKYEQYF.

The chain carries TRBV18 and TRBJ2-4; TCRdb proposes TRBD1, but this gene call is untestable without DNA. CDR3 size: 15 residues. Germline-derived CDR1 and CDR2 are KGHSH and LQKENI. CDR3 sequence reads: CASSPSGTRVNIQYF.

The chain employs TRBV12-3 or TRBV12-4 and TRBJ1-3. This CDR3 is built from 16 residues. CDR3 in amino acids: CASSSYQRSSGNTIYF.

The chain carries TRBV27 and TRBJ2-7; TCRdb gives TRBD1 as the D gene, but with no DNA this cannot be confirmed. The CDR3 length is 13 residues. Germline assignment: CDR1 MNHEY and CDR2 SMNVEV (reference sequence). The CDR3 region is CASSSQVSGEQYF.

This sequence joins TRBV25-1 and TRBJ2-2; with no DNA, the TCRdb D assignment of TRBD1 cannot be verified. This CDR3 is built from 15 residues. The germline gives CDR1 MGHDK, CDR2 SYGVNS. Here the CDR3 reads CASRRTGPNTGELFF.

The chain is built from TRBV20-1 and TRBJ2-3; TCRdb's D call, TRBD2, is unchecked because there is no DNA. The CDR3 contains 16 residues. Germline V gene data show CDR1 as DFQATT and CDR2 as SNEGSKA (reference sequence). This CDR3 is CSASRTSGTSTDTQYF.

The V call is TRBV10-3, the J call TRBJ2-7; the D gene TCRdb calls, TRBD2, cannot be checked with no DNA. Germline CDR1 and CDR2: ENHRY and SYGVKD. This CDR3 region has 14 residues. CDR3 sequence: CAISERTEGYEQYF.

V and J are TRBV5-1 and TRBJ2-7; the TRBD2 assignment by TCRdb is unverifiable without DNA. This CDR3 has 15 residues. The germline V gene encodes CDR1 SGHRS and CDR2 YFSETQ. The CDR3 sequence: CASRMGTSGTHEQYF.

V and J are TRBV7-9 and TRBJ2-6. The CDR3 is 15 residues long. Germline-derived CDR1 and CDR2 are SEHNR and FQNEAQ (reference sequence). The CDR3 sequence is CASSRTSSGANVLTF. The variable domain in full, completed from reference TRBV7-9 and TRBJ2-6, reads DTGVSQNPRHKITKRGQNVTFRCDPISEHNRLYWYRQTLGQGPEFLTYFQNEAQLEKSRLLSDRFSAERPKGSFSTLEIQRTEQGDSAMYLCASSRTSSGANVLTFGAGSRLTVL.

The V call is TRBV7-9, the J call TRBJ2-1; TCRdb lists TRBD2, though no DNA is available to test this call. This CDR3 comprises 15 residues. In germline, CDR1 is SEHNR, CDR2 FQNEAQ (reference sequence). This chain's CDR3 is CASIRTSGSVYEQFF.

The rearrangement joins TRBV6-1 to TRBJ1-6; the TCRdb D gene call, TRBD1, has no DNA to confirm it. Germline V gene data show CDR1 as MNHNS and CDR2 as SASEGT. This CDR3 region has 14 residues. CDR3 sequence reads: CASRGQGHNSPLHF.

The chain has TRBV2 and TRBJ2-1; TCRdb's assignment of TRBD1 cannot be checked, as there is no DNA. CDR1 SNHLY and CDR2 FYNNEI come from the germline V gene. The CDR3 contains 12 residues. CDR3 in amino acids: CASILQGHEQFF.

This chain connects TRBV12-3 or TRBV12-4 to TRBJ2-5; TCRdb proposes TRBD2, but this gene call is untestable without DNA. This CDR3 has 16 residues. CDR3 in amino acids: CASSFPVDSGRQTQYF.

The chain uses TRBV7-2 and TRBJ2-7. Germline CDR1 reads SGHTA; CDR2 reads FQGNSA. The CDR3 has 12 amino acids. CDR3 amino acids: CASSPGIHEQYF.

The rearrangement joins TRBV29-1 to TRBJ2-7; as DNA is missing, the TRBD2 call by TCRdb cannot be tested. This CDR3 region has 15 residues. CDR1 and CDR2 from the germline V gene are SQVTM and ANQGSEA. The CDR3 loop reads CSVATRLVRSYEQYF.

The V gene is TRBV28, the J gene TRBJ2-3; there is no DNA to check the TCRdb D call of TRBD2. The CDR3 consists of 15 residues. Germline-derived CDR1 and CDR2 are MDHEN and SYDVKM. CDR3 residues: CASKVGGGNPDTQYF.